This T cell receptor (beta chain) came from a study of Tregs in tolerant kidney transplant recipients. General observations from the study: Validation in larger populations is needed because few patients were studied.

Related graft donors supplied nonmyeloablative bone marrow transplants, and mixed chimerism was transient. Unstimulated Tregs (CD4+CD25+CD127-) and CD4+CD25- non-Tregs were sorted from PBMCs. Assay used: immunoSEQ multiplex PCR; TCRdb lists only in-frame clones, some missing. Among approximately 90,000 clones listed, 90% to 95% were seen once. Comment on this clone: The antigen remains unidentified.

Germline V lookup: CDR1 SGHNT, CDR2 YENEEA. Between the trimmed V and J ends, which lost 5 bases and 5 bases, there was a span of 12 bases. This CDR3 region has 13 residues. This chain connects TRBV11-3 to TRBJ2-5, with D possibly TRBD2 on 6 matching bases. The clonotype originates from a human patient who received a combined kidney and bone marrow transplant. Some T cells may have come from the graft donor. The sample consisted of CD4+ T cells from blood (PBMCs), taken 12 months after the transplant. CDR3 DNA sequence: TGTGCCAGCAGCGCCACTAGCCGGGAGACCCAGTACTTC. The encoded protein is CASSATSRETQYF.